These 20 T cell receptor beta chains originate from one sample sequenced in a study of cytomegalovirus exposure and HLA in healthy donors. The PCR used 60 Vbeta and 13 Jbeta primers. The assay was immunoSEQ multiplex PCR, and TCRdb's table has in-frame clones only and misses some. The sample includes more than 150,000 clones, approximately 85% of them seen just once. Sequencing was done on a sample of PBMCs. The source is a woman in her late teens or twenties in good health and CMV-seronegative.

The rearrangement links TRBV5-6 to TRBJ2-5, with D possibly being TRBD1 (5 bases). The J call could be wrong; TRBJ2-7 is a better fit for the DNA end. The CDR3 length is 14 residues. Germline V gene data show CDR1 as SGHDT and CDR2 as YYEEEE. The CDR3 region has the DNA TGTGCCAGCAGCTTGGGACAGCTGACCTACGAGCAGTACTTC. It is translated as CASSLGQLTYEQYF.

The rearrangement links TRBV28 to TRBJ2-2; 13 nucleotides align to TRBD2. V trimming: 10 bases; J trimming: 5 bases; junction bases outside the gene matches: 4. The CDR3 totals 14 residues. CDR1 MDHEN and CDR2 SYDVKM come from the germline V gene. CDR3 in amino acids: CATQGLAGTGELFF. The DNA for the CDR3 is TGTGCCACCCAGGGACTAGCGGGAACCGGGGAGCTGTTTTTT.

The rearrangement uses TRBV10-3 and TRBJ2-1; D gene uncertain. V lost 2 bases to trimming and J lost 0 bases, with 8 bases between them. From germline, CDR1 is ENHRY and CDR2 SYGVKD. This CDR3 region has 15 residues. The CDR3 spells CAISEDKDSYNEQFF. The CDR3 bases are TGTGCCATCAGTGAGGACAAAGACTCCTACAATGAGCAGTTCTTC.

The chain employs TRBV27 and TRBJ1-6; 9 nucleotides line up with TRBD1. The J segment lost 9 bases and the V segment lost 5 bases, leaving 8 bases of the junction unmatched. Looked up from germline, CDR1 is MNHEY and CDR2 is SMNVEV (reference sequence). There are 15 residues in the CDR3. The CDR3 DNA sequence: TGTGCCAGCAGTCCCCCGGGACAGGGAATTTCACCCCTCCACTTT. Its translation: CASSPPGQGISPLHF.

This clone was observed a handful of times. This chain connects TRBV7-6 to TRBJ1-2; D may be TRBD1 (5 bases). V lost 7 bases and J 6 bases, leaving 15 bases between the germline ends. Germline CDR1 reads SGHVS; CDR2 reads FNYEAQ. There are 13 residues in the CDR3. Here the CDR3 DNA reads TGTGCCAGCACGGCCGGCAGGGAGGATGGCTACACCTTC. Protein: CASTAGREDGYTF. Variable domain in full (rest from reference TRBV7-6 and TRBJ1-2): GAGVSQSPRYKVTKRGQDVALRCDPISGHVSLYWYRQALGQGPEFLTYFNYEAQQDKSGLPNDRFSAERPEGSISTLTIQRTEQRDSAMYRCASTAGREDGYTFGSGTRLTVV.

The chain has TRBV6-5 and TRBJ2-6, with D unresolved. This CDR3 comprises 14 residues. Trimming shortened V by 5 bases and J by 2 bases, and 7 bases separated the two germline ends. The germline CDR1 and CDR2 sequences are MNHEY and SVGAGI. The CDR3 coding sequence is TGTGCCAGCAGTAGAGAGGCTGGGGCCAACGTCCTGACTTTC. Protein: CASSREAGANVLTF.

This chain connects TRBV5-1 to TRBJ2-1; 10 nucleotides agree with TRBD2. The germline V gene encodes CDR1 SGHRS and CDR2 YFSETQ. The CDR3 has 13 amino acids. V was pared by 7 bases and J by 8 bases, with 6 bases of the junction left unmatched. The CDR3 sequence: CASRASGSDEQFF. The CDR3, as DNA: TGCGCCAGCCGGGCTAGCGGGAGCGATGAGCAGTTCTTC.

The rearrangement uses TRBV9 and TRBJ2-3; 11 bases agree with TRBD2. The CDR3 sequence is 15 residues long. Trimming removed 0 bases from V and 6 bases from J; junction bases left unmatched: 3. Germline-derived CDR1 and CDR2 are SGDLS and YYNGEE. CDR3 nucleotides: TGTGCCAGCAGCGTAGGGGCTAGCGGGAGGGATACGCAGTATTTT. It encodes CASSVGASGRDTQYF.

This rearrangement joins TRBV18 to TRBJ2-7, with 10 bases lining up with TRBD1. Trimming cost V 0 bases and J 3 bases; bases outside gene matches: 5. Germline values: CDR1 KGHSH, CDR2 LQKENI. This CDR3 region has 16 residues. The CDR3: CASSPPGTGVLYEQYF. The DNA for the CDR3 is TGTGCCAGCTCACCACCGGGGACAGGGGTCCTCTACGAGCAGTACTTC.

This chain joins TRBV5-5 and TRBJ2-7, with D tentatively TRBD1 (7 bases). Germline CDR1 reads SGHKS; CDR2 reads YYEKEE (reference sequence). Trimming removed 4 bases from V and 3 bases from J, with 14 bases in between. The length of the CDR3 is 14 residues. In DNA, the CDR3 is TGTGCCAGCAGCCCCCGCGGGACAGACTACGAGCAGTACTTC. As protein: CASSPRGTDYEQYF.

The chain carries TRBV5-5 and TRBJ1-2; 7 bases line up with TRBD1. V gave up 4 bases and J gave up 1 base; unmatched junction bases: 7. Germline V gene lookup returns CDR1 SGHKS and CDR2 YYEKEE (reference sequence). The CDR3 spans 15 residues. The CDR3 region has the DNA TGTGCCAGCAGCGGAGGACAGGCGAATAACTATGGCTACACCTTC. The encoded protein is CASSGGQANNYGYTF.

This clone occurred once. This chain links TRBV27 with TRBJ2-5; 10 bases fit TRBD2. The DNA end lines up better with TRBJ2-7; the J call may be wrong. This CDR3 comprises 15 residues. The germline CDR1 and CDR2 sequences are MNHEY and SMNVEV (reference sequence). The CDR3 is CASSQASGSIYEQYF. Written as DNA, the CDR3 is TGTGCCAGCAGCCAAGCTAGCGGGAGTATTTACGAGCAGTACTTC.

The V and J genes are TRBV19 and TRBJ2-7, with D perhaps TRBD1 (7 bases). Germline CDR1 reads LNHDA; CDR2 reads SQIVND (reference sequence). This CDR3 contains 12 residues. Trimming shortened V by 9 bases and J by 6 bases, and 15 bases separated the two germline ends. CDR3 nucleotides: TGTGCCAGCGCCAGACAGGGAGGCGAGCAGTACTTC. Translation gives CASARQGGEQYF.

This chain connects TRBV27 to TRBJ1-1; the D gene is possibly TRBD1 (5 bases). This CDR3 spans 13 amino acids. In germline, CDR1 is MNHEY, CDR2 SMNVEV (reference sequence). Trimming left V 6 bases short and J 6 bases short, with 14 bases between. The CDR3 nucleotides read TGTGCCAGCAGCTGGTCTGGGGGGGCTGAAGCTTTCTTT. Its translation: CASSWSGGAEAFF.

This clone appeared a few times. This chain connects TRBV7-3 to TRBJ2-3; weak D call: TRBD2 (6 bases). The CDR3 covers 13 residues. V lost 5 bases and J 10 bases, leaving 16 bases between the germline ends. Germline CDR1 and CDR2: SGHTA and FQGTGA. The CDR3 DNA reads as TGTGCCAGCAGCCCGAAGGGCGGGAAGGCGCAGTATTTT. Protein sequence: CASSPKGGKAQYF.

The CDR3: CASSLGQGFYGYTF. CDR3 coding DNA: TGTGCCAGCAGCTTGGGACAGGGCTTCTATGGCTACACCTTC. This chain uses TRBV7-2 with TRBJ1-2; 9 bases agree with TRBD1. V lost 3 bases to trimming and J lost 4 bases; unmatched junction nucleotides: 3. The CDR3 is made up of 14 amino acids. Germline CDR1 and CDR2: SGHTA and FQGNSA.

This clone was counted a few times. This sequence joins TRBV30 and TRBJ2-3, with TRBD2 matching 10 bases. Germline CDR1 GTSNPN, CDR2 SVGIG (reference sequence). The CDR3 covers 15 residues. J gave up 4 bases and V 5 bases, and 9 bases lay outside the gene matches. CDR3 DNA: TGTGCCTGGCTGCTGAAGCGGGGGGGGGCAGATACGCAGTATTTT. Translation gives CAWLLKRGGADTQYF.

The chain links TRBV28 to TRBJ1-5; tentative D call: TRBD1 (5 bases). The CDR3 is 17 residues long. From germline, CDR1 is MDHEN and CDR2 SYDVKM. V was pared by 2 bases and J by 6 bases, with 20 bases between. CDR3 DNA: TGTGCCAGCAGTTTAGGGGCATGGGGTCGTTTGGGTCAGCCCCAGCATTTT. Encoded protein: CASSLGAWGRLGQPQHF.

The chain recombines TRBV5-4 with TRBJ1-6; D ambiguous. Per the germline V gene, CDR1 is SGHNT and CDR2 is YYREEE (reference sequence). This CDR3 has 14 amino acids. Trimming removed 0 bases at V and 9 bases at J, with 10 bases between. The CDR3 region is CASSLDSLGSPLHF. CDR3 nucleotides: TGTGCCAGCAGCTTGGACAGCCTCGGTTCACCCCTCCACTTT.

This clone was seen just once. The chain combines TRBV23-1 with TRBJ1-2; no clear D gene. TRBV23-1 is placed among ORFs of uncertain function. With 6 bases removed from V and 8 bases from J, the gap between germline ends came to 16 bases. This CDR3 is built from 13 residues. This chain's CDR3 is CASRTYELGGYTF. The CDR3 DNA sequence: TGCGCCAGCAGAACCTATGAGCTCGGGGGCTACACCTTC.